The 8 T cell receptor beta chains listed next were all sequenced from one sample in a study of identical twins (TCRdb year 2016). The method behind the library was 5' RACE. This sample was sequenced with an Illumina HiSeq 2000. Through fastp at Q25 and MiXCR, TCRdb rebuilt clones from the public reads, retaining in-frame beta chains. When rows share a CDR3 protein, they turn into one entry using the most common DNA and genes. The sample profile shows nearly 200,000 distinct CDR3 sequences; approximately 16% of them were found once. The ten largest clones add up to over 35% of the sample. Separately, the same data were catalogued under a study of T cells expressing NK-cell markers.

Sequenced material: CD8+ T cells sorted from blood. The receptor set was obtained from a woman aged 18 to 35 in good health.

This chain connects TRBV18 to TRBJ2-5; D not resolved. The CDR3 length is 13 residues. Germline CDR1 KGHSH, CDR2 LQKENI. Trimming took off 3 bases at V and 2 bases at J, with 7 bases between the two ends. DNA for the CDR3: TGTGCCAGCTCACCCCTCCGACAAGAGACCCAGTACTTC. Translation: CASSPLRQETQYF.

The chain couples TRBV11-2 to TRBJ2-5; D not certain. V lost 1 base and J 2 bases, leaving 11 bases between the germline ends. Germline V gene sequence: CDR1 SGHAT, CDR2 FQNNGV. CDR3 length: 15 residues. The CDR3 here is CASSLVPRRQETQYF. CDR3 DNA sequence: TGTGCCAGCAGCTTAGTGCCGCGGCGGCAAGAGACCCAGTACTTC.

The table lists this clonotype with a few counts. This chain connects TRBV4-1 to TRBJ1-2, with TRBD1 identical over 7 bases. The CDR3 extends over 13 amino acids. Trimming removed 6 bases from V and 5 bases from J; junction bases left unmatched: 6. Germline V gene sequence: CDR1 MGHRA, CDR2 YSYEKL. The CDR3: CASRDGRGYGYTF. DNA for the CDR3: TGCGCCAGCAGGGATGGCAGGGGGTATGGCTACACCTTC.

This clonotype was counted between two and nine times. The CDR3 nucleotides read TGTGCCAGCAGTTTCGACGGGGCCGAGAGGAGAACCCAGTACTTC. It yields the protein CASSFDGAERRTQYF. The V call is TRBV27, the J call TRBJ2-5; possibly TRBD1 or TRBD2 for D (5 bases each). CDR3 length: 15 residues. Germline CDR1 and CDR2: MNHEY and SMNVEV (reference sequence). The V gene lost 3 bases and the J gene lost 8 bases, with 19 bases spanning the gap.

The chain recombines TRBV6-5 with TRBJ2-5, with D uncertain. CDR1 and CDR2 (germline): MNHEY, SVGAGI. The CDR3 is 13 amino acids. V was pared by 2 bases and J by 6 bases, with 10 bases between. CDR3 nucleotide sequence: TGTGCCAGCAGTTACAGTCAGGAGCAGACCCAGTACTTC. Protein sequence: CASSYSQEQTQYF.

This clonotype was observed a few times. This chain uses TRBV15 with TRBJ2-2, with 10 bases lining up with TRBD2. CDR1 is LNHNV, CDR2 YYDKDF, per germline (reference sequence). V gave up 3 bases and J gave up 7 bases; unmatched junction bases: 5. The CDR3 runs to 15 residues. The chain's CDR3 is CATSRERGGIGELFF. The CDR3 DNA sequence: TGTGCCACCAGCAGGGAGCGGGGGGGCATCGGGGAGCTGTTTTTT.

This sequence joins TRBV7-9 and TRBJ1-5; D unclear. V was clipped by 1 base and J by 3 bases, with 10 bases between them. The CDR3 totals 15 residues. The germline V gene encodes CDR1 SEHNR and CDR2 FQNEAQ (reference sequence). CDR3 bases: TGTGCCAGCAGCTTAGACGGAGCCTCCAATCAGCCCCAGCATTTT. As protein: CASSLDGASNQPQHF.

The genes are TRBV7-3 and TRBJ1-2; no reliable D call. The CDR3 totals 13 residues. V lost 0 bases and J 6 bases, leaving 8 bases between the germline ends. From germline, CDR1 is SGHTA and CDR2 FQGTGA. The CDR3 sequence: CASSLTGMDGYTF. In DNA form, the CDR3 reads TGTGCCAGCAGCTTAACGGGAATGGATGGCTACACCTTC. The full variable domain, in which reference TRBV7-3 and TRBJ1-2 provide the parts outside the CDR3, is GAGVSQTPSNKVTEKGKYVELRCDPISGHTALYWYRQSLGQGPEFLIYFQGTGAADDSGLPNDRFFAVRPEGSVSTLKIQRTERGDSAVYLCASSLTGMDGYTFGSGTRLTVV.